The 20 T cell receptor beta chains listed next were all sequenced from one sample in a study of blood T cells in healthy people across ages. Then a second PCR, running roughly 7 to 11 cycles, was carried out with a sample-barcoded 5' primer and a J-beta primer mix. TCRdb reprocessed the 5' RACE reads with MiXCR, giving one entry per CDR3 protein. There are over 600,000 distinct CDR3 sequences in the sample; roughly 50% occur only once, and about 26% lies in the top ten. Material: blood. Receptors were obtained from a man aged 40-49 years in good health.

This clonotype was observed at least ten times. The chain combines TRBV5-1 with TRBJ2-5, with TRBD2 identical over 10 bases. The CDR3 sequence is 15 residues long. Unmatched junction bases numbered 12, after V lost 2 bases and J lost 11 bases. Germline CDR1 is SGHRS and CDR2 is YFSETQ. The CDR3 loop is CASSLSGTSVNKQYF. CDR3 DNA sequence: TGCGCCAGCAGCTTATCCGGGACTAGCGTGAATAAGCAGTACTTC.

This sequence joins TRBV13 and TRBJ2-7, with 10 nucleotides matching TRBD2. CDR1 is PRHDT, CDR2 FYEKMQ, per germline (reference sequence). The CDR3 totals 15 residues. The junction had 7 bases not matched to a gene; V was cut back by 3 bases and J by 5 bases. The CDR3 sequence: CASSFSTSGINEQYF. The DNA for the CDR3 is TGTGCCAGCAGCTTTAGTACTAGCGGGATCAACGAGCAGTACTTC.

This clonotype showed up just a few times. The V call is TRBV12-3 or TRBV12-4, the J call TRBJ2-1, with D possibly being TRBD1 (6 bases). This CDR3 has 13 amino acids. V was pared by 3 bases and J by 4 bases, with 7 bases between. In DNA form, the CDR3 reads TGTGCCAGCAGTTTCGGACAGTACAATGAGCAGTTCTTC. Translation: CASSFGQYNEQFF.

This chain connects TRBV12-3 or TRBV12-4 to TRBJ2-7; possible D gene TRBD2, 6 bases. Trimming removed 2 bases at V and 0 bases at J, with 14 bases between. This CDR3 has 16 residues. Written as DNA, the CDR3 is TGTGCCAGCAGTTTACAGGAGGGCCAACTCTCCTACGAGCAGTACTTC. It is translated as CASSLQEGQLSYEQYF.

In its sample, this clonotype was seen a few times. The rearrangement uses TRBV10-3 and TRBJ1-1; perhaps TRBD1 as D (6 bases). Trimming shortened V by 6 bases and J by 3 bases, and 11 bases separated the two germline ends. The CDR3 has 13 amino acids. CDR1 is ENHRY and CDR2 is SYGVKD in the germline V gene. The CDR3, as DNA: TGTGCCATCAGGCCACAGGGAGACACTGAAGCTTTCTTT. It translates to CAIRPQGDTEAFF.

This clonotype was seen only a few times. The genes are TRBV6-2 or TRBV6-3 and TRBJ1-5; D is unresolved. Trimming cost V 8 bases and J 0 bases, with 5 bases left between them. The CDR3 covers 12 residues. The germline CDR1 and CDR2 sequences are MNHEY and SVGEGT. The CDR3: CASRASNQPQHF. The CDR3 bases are TGTGCCAGCCGGGCTAGCAATCAGCCCCAGCATTTT.

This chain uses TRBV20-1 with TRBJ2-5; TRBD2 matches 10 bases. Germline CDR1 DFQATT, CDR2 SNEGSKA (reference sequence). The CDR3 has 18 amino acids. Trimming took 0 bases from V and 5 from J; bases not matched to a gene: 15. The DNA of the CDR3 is TGCAGTGCTAGAGATCTGGGAGGAAGCGGGGGGGCCCCTGAGACCCAGTACTTC. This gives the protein CSARDLGGSGGAPETQYF.

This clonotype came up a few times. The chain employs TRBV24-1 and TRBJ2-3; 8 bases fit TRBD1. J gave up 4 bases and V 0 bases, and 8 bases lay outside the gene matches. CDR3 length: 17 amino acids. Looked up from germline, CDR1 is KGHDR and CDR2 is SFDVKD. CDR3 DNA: TGTGCCACCAGTGATTTGCCCAGGGGGCTTGGGGCAGATACGCAGTATTTT. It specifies CATSDLPRGLGADTQYF.

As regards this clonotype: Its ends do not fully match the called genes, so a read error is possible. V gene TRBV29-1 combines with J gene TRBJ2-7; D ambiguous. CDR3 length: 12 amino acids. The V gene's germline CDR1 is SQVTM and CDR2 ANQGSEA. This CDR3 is CSVGRIGDELYF. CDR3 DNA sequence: TGCAGCGTTGGCCGTATAGGAGATGAGCTGTACTTC.

The DNA of the CDR3 is TGTGCCAGCAGTAAACTTCTAAAGACCGGGACTCCAACCTACAATGAGCAGTTCTTC. This translates into CASSKLLKTGTPTYNEQFF. The chain combines TRBV6-1 with TRBJ2-1, with D possibly matching TRBD2 (6 bases). Between the trimmed V and J ends, which lost 5 bases and 2 bases, there was a span of 25 bases. This CDR3 comprises 19 residues. Germline lookup yields CDR1 MNHNS and CDR2 SASEGT.

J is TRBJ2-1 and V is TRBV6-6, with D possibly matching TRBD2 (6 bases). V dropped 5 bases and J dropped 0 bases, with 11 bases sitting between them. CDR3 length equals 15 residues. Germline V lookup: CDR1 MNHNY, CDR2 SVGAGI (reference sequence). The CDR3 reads CASSRRGSSYNEQFF. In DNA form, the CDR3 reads TGTGCCAGCAGTCGCCGGGGGTCCTCCTACAATGAGCAGTTCTTC.

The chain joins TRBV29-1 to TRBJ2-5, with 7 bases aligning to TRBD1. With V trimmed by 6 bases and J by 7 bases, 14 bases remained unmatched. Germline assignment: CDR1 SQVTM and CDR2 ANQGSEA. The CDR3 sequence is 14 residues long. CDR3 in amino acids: CSVSTGQSVGTQYF. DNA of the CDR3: TGCAGCGTATCGACGGGACAGTCAGTGGGGACCCAGTACTTC.

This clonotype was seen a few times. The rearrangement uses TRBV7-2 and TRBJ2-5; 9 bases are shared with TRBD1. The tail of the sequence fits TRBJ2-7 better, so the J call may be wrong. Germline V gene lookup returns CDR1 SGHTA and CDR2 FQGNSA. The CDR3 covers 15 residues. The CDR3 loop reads CASSLTPDRGYEQYF. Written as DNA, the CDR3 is TGTGCCAGCAGCTTGACCCCGGACAGGGGCTACGAGCAGTACTTC.

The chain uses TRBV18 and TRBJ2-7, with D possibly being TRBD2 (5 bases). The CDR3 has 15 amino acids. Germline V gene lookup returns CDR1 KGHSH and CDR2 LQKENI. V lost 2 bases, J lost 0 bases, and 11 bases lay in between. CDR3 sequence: CASSPGWRSSYEQYF. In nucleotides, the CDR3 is TGTGCCAGCTCACCAGGGTGGAGGAGCTCCTACGAGCAGTACTTC. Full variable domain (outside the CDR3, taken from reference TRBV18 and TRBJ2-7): NAGVMQNPRHLVRRRGQEARLRCSPMKGHSHVYWYRQLPEEGLKFMVYLQKENIIDESGMPKERFSAEFPKEGPSILRIQQVVRGDSAAYFCASSPGWRSSYEQYFGPGTRLTVT.

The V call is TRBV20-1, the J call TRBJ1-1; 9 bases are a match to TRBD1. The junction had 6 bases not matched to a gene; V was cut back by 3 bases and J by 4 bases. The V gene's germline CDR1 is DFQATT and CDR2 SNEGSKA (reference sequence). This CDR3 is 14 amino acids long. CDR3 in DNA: TGCAGTGCTAGCACAGGGGGCAGAGGCACTGAAGCTTTCTTT. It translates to CSASTGGRGTEAFF.

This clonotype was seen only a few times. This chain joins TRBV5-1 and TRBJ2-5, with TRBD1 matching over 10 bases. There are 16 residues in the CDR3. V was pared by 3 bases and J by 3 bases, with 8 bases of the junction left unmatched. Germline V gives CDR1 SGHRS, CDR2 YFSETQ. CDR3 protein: CASSSTPGTGEETQYF. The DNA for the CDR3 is TGCGCCAGCAGCTCGACTCCCGGGACAGGGGAAGAGACCCAGTACTTC.

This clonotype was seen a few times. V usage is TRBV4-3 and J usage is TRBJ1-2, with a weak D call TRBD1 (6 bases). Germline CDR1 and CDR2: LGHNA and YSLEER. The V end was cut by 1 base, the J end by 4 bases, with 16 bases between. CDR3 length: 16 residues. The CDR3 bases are TGCGCCAGCAGCCAAGGATACGAAAGGGGGGGCTATGGCTACACCTTC. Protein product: CASSQGYERGGYGYTF.

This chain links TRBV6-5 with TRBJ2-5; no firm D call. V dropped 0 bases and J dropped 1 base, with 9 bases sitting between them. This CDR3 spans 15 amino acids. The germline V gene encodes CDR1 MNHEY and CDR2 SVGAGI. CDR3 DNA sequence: TGTGCCAGCAGTTACTCGAATCTGATCCAAGAGACCCAGTACTTC. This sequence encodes CASSYSNLIQETQYF.

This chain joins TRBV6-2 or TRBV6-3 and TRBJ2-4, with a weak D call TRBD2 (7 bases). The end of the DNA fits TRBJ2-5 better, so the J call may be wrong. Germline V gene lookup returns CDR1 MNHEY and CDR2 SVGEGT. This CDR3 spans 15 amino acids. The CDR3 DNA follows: TGTGCCAGCAGTTATCGGGGGGCTATGGCGGGGACCCAGTACTTC. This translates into CASSYRGAMAGTQYF.

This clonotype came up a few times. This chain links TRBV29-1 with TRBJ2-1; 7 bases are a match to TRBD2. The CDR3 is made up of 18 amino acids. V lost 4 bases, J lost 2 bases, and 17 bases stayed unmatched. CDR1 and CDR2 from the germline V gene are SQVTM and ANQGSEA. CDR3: CSVGVEQVESGTYNEQFF. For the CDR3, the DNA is TGCAGCGTTGGCGTAGAACAGGTAGAGAGCGGGACCTACAATGAGCAGTTCTTC.